Listed here are 18 T cell receptor beta chains from one sample, sequenced in a study of Graves' ophthalmopathy and Graves' hyperthyroidism. Scientists amplified the TCR beta CDR3 regions from RNA transcripts. First-round RT-PCR used HTBI primers; second-round multiplex PCR followed. TCRdb re-called the multiplex PCR reads with MiXCR, one entry per CDR3 protein. The sample yields around 1.1 million distinct CDR3 sequences, 36% seen once. The sample was peripheral blood or thyroid tissue (not recorded which). Every receptor here comes from an adult man with Graves' hyperthyroidism.

Many counts were recorded for this clonotype. The rearrangement links TRBV10-3 to TRBJ1-2; D remains ambiguous. This CDR3 has 14 amino acids. Looked up from germline, CDR1 is ENHRY and CDR2 is SYGVKD. Trimming left V 1 base short and J 8 bases short, with 14 bases between. For the CDR3, the DNA is TGTGCCATCAGTGAGTTTTCGGGAGGAACGGGCTACACCTTC. Its translation is CAISEFSGGTGYTF.

V and J are TRBV11-2 and TRBJ2-7; a possible D gene is TRBD1 (6 bases). The CDR3 runs to 11 residues. Germline values: CDR1 SGHAT, CDR2 FQNNGV. The V gene lost 1 base and the J gene lost 11 bases, with 9 bases spanning the gap. The CDR3 sequence is CASSLGGQKYF. In nucleotides, the CDR3 is TGTGCCAGCAGCTTAGGGGGGCAGAAGTACTTC.

This rearrangement joins TRBV20-1 to TRBJ2-7, with D perhaps TRBD1 (7 bases). V was clipped by 8 bases and J by 6 bases, with 20 bases between them. This CDR3 is 13 amino acids long. Germline V lookup: CDR1 DFQATT, CDR2 SNEGSKA (reference sequence). CDR3 sequence reads: CSLGGRGGGEQYF. The CDR3 DNA follows: TGCAGTTTAGGGGGCAGGGGAGGTGGCGAGCAGTACTTC.

This clonotype was recorded at least ten times. The chain combines TRBV4-3 with TRBJ1-4, with D uncertain. Germline V gene data show CDR1 as LGHNA and CDR2 as YSLEER. The CDR3 is 15 residues long. Between the trimmed V and J ends, which lost 0 bases and 7 bases, there was a span of 12 bases. The CDR3, as DNA: TGCGCCAGCAGCCAAGAGGGATCCTGGGGTGAAAAACTGTTTTTT. It specifies CASSQEGSWGEKLFF.

The chain couples TRBV6-5 to TRBJ1-3; D is perhaps TRBD1 (5 bases). V was pared by 7 bases and J by 4 bases, with 14 bases between. CDR1 is MNHEY and CDR2 is SVGAGI in the germline V gene. This CDR3 has 14 amino acids. Here the CDR3 DNA reads TGTGCCAGCATACAAGGGGTTGGAGGAAACACCATATATTTT. The encoded protein is CASIQGVGGNTIYF.

This clonotype occurred many times. The chain links TRBV9 to TRBJ1-6, with TRBD1 matching 9 bases. V lost 4 bases and J lost 14; bases outside the gene matches: 7. Germline lookup yields CDR1 SGDLS and CDR2 YYNGEE. The CDR3 is 13 residues long. CDR3 sequence: CASSPRDRESLHF. In DNA form, the CDR3 reads TGTGCCAGCAGCCCCCGGGACAGGGAGTCCCTCCACTTT.

The V call is TRBV29-1, the J call TRBJ1-4; perhaps TRBD1 as D (5 bases). Trimming removed 4 bases from V and 4 bases from J, with 13 bases in between. The CDR3 is 14 amino acids. Germline lookup yields CDR1 SQVTM and CDR2 ANQGSEA. The CDR3 sequence is CSVVPRQNNEKLFF. For the CDR3, the DNA is TGCAGCGTTGTCCCCAGACAGAATAATGAAAAACTGTTTTTT. The whole variable domain, filled in from reference TRBV29-1 and TRBJ1-4, reads SAVISQKPSRDICQRGTSLTIQCQVDSQVTMMFWYRQQPGQSLTLIATANQGSEATYESGFVIDKFPISRPNLTFSTLTVSNMSPEDSSIYLCSVVPRQNNEKLFFGSGTQLSVL.

The sample holds many counts of this clonotype. The chain links TRBV2 to TRBJ2-7, with TRBD2 matching 12 bases. CDR1 and CDR2 from the germline V gene are SNHLY and FYNNEI. The CDR3 extends over 14 amino acids. V trimming: 6 bases; J trimming: 3 bases; junction bases outside the gene matches: 3. CDR3 in DNA: TGTGCCAGCAGGGCGACTAGCGGGGGCTACGAGCAGTACTTC. It is translated as CASRATSGGYEQYF.

This clonotype was observed a handful of times. The chain couples TRBV12-3 or TRBV12-4 to TRBJ2-5, with 10 bases aligning to TRBD2. The CDR3 extends over 16 amino acids. Trimming at V came to 5 bases and at J to 3 bases, leaving 9 bases not matched to a gene. CDR3 DNA sequence: TGTGCCAGCAGTCCGTCCGGGACTAGCGTTGAAGAGACCCAGTACTTC. As protein: CASSPSGTSVEETQYF.

The chain has TRBV15 and TRBJ2-5, with TRBD1 as a possible D gene (6 bases). Between the trimmed V and J ends, which lost 3 bases and 2 bases, there was a span of 16 bases. The CDR3 is 16 amino acids. CDR1 and CDR2 (germline): LNHNV, YYDKDF (reference sequence). CDR3 coding DNA: TGTGCCACCAGCAGCAACGTAACAGGGATACAAGAGACCCAGTACTTC. It encodes CATSSNVTGIQETQYF. The variable domain in full, completed from reference TRBV15 and TRBJ2-5, reads DAMVIQNPRYQVTQFGKPVTLSCSQTLNHNVMYWYQQKSSQAPKLLFHYYDKDFNNEADTPDNFQSRRPNTSFCFLDIRSPGLGDTAMYLCATSSNVTGIQETQYFGPGTRLLVL.

This clonotype was found many times. The V gene is TRBV12-5, the J gene TRBJ1-1; no clear D. Germline CDR1 is LGHNT and CDR2 is FRNRAP. The V and J ends lost 4 bases and 3 bases respectively, with 9 bases between them. The CDR3 spans 13 residues. The CDR3 spells CASGSPSHTEAFF. In DNA, the CDR3 is TGTGCTAGTGGTTCACCCTCCCACACTGAAGCTTTCTTT.

The chain has TRBV5-1 and TRBJ1-5; D gene uncertain. The germline V gene encodes CDR1 SGHRS and CDR2 YFSETQ. CDR3 length: 13 residues. Trimming took 1 base from V and 7 from J, leaving 9 bases between them. CDR3 in DNA: TGCGCCAGCAGCTTGTACGGGTCCCAGCCCCAGCATTTT. Its protein is CASSLYGSQPQHF.

This clonotype has ten or more counts. The chain uses TRBV7-8 and TRBJ2-7, with D perhaps given as TRBD1 or TRBD2 (5 bases each). There are 14 residues in the CDR3. V was shortened by 7 bases and J by 2 bases, with 15 bases between the two germline ends. The germline gives CDR1 SGHVS, CDR2 FQNEAQ. The CDR3 spells CASKVTDYTYEQYF. CDR3 sequence (DNA): TGTGCCAGCAAGGTGACAGACTACACCTACGAGCAGTACTTC.

This rearrangement joins TRBV29-1 to TRBJ1-1; TRBD1 might be the D (5 bases). Germline V gene data show CDR1 as SQVTM and CDR2 as ANQGSEA. The CDR3 is 14 amino acids. The V end was cut by 4 bases, the J end by 4 bases, with 16 bases between. This CDR3 is CSVVERGVSTEAFF. As DNA, the CDR3 is TGCAGCGTTGTGGAGAGGGGAGTGAGCACTGAAGCTTTCTTT. Drawing the rest from reference TRBV29-1 and TRBJ1-1, the complete variable domain is SAVISQKPSRDICQRGTSLTIQCQVDSQVTMMFWYRQQPGQSLTLIATANQGSEATYESGFVIDKFPISRPNLTFSTLTVSNMSPEDSSIYLCSVVERGVSTEAFFGQGTRLTVV.

As concerns this clonotype: With a much larger clone just one base away, this may be a read error. Lacking the conserved final phenylalanine or tryptophan, this CDR3 likely reflects a read error. This rearrangement joins TRBV2 to TRBJ1-1; D perhaps matches TRBD1 (6 bases). Trimming took off 6 bases at V and 5 bases at J, with 16 bases between the two ends. CDR3 length: 14 residues. Germline loops: CDR1 SNHLY, CDR2 FYNNEI. CDR3 in DNA: TGTGCCAGCAGCCGAGGGGGGGCCGGGACTGAAGCTTTCTCT. This codes for CASSRGGAGTEAFS.

This clonotype was observed many times. This chain links TRBV9 with TRBJ2-2, with D possibly called TRBD1 or TRBD2 (5 bases each). V dropped 4 bases and J dropped 8 bases, with 15 bases sitting between them. The CDR3 is made up of 14 amino acids. CDR1 and CDR2 (germline): SGDLS, YYNGEE. This CDR3 reads CASSSGPPAGELFF. The CDR3 DNA follows: TGTGCCAGCAGCTCGGGACCCCCGGCGGGGGAGCTGTTTTTT. Supplemented by reference TRBV9 and TRBJ2-2, the full variable domain reads DSGVTQTPKHLITATGQRVTLRCSPRSGDLSVYWYQQSLDQGLQFLIQYYNGEERAKGNILERFSAQQFPDLHSELNLSSLELGDSALYFCASSSGPPAGELFFGEGSRLTVL.

The chain carries TRBV10-3 and TRBJ1-1, with D unclear. Germline values: CDR1 ENHRY, CDR2 SYGVKD. The CDR3 length is 14 residues. V lost 10 bases to trimming and J lost 0 bases, with 15 bases between them. The CDR3 nucleotides read TGTGCCAGCAAATGGTTCCCAATGAACACTGAAGCTTTCTTT. It translates to CASKWFPMNTEAFF.

This clonotype has at least ten counts. The gene calls are TRBV19 and TRBJ1-1; possibly TRBD1 for D (5 bases). V shed 5 bases and J shed 1 base, with 11 bases lying between them. The germline CDR1 and CDR2 sequences are LNHDA and SQIVND (reference sequence). The length of the CDR3 is 14 residues. This CDR3 is CASSPGHKNTEAFF. The CDR3 coding sequence is TGTGCCAGTAGTCCTGGACACAAGAACACTGAAGCTTTCTTT.